The clone carrying this T cell receptor beta chain was found many times. Its matching antigen is unknown. Since it is a stray read in a library aimed at alpha chains, this beta chain has a size that is not meaningful. Noted time point: sample taken at primary tumor resection. The data belong to a study of spatial heterogeneity in lung cancer. Turning to the study itself: Among detected sequences, beta-chain ones consistently exceeded alpha-chain ones in number. Notes on the study in general: Counts that tracked tumor mutation counts were those of expanded intratumoral alpha and beta TCRs. Tumor T-cell coverage was an estimated 7% or so for alpha and approximately 12% for beta chains. Ubiquitous expanded TCR counts tracked ubiquitous nonsynonymous mutations, and regional counts tracked regional ones.

The junction had 20 bases not matched to a gene; V was cut back by 3 bases and J by 3 bases. The CDR3 consists of 20 residues. From germline, CDR1 is SGDLS and CDR2 YYNGEE. On each TCR cDNA molecule, a unique molecular identifier was present. TCRdb independently ran MiXCR on the 5' RACE reads; one entry per CDR3 protein. The data show 13,000 or so distinct CDR3 sequences, roughly 6% seen once. The sample in question was lung tumor tissue, obtained at surgery. This receptor was obtained from a female donor with early-stage non-small cell lung cancer. The J gene is TRBJ2-1, the V gene TRBV9; 8 nucleotides line up with TRBD2. The CDR3 DNA is TGTGCCAGCAGCGCGCCGGGAGGGGGTCGTGCTAGCGGACACTACAATGAGCAGTTCTTC. This encodes CASSAPGGGRASGHYNEQFF.